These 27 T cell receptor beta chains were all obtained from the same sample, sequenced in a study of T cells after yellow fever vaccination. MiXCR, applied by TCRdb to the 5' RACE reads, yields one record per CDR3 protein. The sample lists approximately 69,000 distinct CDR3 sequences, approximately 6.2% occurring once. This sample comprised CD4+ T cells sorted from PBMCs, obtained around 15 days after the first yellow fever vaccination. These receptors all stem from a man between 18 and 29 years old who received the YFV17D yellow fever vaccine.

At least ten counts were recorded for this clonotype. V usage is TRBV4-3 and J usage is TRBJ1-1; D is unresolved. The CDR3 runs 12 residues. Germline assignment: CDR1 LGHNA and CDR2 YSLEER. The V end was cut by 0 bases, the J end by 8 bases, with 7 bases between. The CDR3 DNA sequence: TGCGCCAGCAGCCAAGATCGAGGGGAAGCTTTCTTT. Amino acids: CASSQDRGEAFF.

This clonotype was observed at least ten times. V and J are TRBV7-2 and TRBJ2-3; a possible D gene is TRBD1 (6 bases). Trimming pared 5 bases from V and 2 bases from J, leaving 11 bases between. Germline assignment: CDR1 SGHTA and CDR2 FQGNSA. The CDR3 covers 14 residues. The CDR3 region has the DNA TGTGCCAGCAGCCCGACAGGAGACACAGATACGCAGTATTTT. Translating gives CASSPTGDTDTQYF. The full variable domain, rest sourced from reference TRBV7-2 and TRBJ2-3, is GAGVSQSPSNKVTEKGKDVELRCDPISGHTALYWYRQSLGQGLEFLIYFQGNSAPDKSGLPSDRFSAERTGGSVSTLTIQRTQQEDSAVYLCASSPTGDTDTQYFGPGTRLTVL.

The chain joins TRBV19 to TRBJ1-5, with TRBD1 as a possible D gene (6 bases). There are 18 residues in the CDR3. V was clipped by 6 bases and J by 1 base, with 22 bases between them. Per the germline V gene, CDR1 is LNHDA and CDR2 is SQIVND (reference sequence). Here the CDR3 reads CASSTWGGRGRSNQPQHF. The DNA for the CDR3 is TGTGCCAGTAGCACATGGGGCGGCAGGGGAAGAAGCAATCAGCCCCAGCATTTT.

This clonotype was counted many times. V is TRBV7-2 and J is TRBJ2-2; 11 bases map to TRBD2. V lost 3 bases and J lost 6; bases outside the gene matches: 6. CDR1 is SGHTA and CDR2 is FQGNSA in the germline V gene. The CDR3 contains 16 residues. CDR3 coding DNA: TGTGCCAGCAGCTTTAGCGGGGGGGCGGTCCCCGGGGAGCTGTTTTTT. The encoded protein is CASSFSGGAVPGELFF. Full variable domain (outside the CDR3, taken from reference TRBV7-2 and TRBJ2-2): GAGVSQSPSNKVTEKGKDVELRCDPISGHTALYWYRQSLGQGLEFLIYFQGNSAPDKSGLPSDRFSAERTGGSVSTLTIQRTQQEDSAVYLCASSFSGGAVPGELFFGEGSRLTVL.

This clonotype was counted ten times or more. For the CDR3, the DNA is TGCGCCAGCAGCCACCTCCCCCCCCGCAGAGGCTACACCTTC. Residues: CASSHLPPRRGYTF. V usage is TRBV4-3 and J usage is TRBJ1-2; D gene ambiguous. Germline CDR1 reads LGHNA; CDR2 reads YSLEER. V lost 3 bases, J lost 8 bases, and 16 bases lay in between. The CDR3 extends over 14 amino acids.

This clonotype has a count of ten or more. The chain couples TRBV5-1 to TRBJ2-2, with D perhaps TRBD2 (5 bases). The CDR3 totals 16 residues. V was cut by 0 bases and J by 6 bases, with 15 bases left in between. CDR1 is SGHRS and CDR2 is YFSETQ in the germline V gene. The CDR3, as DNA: TGCGCCAGCAGCTTGGAACTAGTAAGGTTGTCCGGGGAGCTGTTTTTT. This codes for CASSLELVRLSGELFF.

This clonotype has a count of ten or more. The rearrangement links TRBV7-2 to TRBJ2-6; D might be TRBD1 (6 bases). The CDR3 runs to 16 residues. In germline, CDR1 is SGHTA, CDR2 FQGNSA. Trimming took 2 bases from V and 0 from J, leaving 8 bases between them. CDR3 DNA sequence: TGTGCCAGCAGCTTACAGGGGCCCTCTGGGGCCAACGTCCTGACTTTC. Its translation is CASSLQGPSGANVLTF.

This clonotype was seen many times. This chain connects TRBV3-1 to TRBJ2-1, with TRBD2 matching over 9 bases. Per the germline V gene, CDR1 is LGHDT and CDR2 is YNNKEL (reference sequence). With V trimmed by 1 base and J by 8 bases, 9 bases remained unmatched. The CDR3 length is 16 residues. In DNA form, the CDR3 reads TGTGCCAGCAGCCAAGCGGGGGCGGGGGGGTTCTATGAGCAGTTCTTC. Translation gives CASSQAGAGGFYEQFF.

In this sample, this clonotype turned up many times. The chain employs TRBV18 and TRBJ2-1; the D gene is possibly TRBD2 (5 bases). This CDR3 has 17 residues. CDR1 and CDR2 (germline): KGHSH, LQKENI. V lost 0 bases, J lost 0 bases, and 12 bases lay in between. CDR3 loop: CASSPPLAKSSYNEQFF. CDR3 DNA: TGTGCCAGCTCACCACCCCTAGCCAAAAGCTCCTACAATGAGCAGTTCTTC.

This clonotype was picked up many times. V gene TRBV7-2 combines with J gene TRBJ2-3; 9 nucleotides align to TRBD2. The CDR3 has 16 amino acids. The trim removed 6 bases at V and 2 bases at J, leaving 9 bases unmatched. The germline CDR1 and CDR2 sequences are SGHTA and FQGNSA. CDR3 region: CASSLYSGGITDTQYF. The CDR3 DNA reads TGTGCCAGCAGTCTCTATAGCGGGGGAATCACAGATACGCAGTATTTT.

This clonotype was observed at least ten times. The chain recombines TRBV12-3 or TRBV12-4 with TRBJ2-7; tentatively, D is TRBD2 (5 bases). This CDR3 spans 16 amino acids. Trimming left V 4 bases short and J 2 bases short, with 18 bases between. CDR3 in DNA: TGTGCCAGCAGTTCCGGGGAACTCCTTTGGGCCTACGAGCAGTACTTC. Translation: CASSSGELLWAYEQYF.

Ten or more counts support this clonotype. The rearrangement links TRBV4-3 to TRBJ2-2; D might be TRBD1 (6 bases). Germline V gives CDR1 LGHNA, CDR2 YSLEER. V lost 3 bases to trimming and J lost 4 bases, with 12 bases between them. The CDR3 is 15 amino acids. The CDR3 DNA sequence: TGCGCCAGCAGCCAGGACACACAGGGCACCGGGGAGCTGTTTTTT. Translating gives CASSQDTQGTGELFF.

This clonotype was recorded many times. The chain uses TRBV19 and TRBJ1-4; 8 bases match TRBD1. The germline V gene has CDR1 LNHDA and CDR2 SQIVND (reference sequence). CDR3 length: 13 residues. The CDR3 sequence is CATEQGVNEKLFF. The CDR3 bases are TGTGCGACTGAACAGGGGGTGAATGAAAAACTGTTTTTT.

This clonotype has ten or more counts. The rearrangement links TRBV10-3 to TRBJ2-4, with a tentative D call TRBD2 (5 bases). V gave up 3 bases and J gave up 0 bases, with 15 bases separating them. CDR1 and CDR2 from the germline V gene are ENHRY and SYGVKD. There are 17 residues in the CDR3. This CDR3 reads CAISDGLDFLAKNIQYF. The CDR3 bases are TGTGCCATCAGTGATGGCCTGGACTTCTTAGCCAAAAACATTCAGTACTTC.

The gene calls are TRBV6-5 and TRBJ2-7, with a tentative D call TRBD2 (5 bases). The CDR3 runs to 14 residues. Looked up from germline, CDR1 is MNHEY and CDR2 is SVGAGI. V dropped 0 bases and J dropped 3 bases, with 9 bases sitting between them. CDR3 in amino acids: CASSYSAGLYEQYV. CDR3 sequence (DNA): TGTGCCAGCAGTTACTCCGCAGGACTCTACGAGCAGTACGTC.

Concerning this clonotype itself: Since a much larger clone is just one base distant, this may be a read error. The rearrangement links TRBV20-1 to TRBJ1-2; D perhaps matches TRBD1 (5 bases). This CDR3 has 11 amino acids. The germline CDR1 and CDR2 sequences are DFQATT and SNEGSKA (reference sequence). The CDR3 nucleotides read TGCAGTACTAGTAAAGGGGATGGCTACACCTTC. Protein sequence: CSTSKGDGYTF.

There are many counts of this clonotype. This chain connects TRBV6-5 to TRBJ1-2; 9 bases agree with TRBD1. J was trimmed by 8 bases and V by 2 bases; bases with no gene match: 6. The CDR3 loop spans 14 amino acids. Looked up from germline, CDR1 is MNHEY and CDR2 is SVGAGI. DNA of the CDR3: TGTGCCAGCAGTTACCAACAGGGGGCGGAAGGCTACACCTTC. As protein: CASSYQQGAEGYTF.

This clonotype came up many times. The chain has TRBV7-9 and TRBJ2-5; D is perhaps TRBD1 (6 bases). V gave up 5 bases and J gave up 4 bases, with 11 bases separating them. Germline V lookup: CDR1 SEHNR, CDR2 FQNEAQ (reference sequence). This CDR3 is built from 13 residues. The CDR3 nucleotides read TGTGCCAGCAGCCGGACAGAGGGAGAGACCCAGTACTTC. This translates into CASSRTEGETQYF.

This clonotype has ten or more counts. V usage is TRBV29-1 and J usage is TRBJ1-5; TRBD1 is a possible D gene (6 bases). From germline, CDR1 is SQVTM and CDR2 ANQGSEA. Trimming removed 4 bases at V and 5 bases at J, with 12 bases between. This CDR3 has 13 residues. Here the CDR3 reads CSVAREGDQPQHF. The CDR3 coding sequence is TGCAGCGTTGCCCGGGAGGGGGATCAGCCCCAGCATTTT.

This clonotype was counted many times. This CDR3 reads CASRLQTGYTEAFF. The CDR3 DNA sequence: TGCGCCAGCAGGCTTCAAACAGGCTACACTGAAGCTTTCTTT. V usage is TRBV5-1 and J usage is TRBJ1-1, with a weak D call TRBD1 (5 bases). V was clipped by 5 bases and J by 3 bases, with 14 bases between them. The CDR3 has 14 residues. CDR1 and CDR2 (germline): SGHRS, YFSETQ.

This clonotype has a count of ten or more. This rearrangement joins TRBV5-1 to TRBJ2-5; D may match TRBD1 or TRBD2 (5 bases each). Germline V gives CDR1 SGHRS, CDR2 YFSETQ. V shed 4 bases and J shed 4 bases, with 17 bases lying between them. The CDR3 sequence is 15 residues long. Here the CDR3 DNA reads TGCGCCAGCAGCCCGGAGGCAAGGGGCAGAGAGACCCAGTACTTC. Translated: CASSPEARGRETQYF.

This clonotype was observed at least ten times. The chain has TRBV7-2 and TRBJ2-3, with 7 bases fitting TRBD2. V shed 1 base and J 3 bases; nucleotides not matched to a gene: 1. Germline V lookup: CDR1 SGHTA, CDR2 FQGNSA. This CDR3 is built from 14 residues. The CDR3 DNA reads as TGTGCCAGCAGCTTAGTGCGGGGGACAGATACGCAGTATTTT. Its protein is CASSLVRGTDTQYF.

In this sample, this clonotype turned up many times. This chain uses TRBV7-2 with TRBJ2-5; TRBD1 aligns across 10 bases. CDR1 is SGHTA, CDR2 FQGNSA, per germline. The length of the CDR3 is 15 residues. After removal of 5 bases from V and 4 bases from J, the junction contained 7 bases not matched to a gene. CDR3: CASSGTGERRETQYF. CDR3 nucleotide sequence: TGTGCCAGCAGCGGGACAGGGGAACGGCGAGAGACCCAGTACTTC.

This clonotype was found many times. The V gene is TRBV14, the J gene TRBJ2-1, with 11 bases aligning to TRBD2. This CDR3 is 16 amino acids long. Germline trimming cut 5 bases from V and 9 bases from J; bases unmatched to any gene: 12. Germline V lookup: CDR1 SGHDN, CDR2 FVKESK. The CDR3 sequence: CASSSRSGGAGGEQFF. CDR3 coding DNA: TGTGCCAGCAGCTCCCGTAGCGGGGGGGCCGGCGGTGAGCAGTTCTTC.

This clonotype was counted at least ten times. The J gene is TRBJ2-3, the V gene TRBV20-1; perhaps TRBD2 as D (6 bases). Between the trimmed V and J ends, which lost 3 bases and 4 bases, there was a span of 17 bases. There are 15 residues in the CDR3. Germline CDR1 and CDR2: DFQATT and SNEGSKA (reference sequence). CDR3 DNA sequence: TGCAGTGCTAGGGCCCGCGGGGTAGAGGCAGATACGCAGTATTTT. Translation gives CSARARGVEADTQYF.

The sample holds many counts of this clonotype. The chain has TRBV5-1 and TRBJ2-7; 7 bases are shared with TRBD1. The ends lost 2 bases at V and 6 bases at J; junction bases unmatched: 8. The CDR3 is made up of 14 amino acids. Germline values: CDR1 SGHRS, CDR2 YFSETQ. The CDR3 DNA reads TGCGCCAGCAGCTTTGGACAGGAGATCGGCGAGCAGTACTTC. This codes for CASSFGQEIGEQYF.

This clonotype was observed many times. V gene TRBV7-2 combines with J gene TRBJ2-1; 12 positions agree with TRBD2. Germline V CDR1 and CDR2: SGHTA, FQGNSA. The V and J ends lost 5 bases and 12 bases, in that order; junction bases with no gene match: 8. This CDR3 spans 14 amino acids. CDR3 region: CASSQGPSGGGQFF. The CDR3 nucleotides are TGTGCCAGCAGCCAGGGCCCTAGCGGGGGGGGGCAGTTCTTC.